A selection of T cell receptor beta chains follows, all from one sample in a study of cytomegalovirus exposure and HLA in healthy donors. Profiling relied on immunoSEQ multiplex PCR, and the TCRdb table lists in-frame clones only, not all of them. The sample contains 100,000 or so clones, about 77% of which appear only once. Sequenced input: PBMCs. The receptors were sampled from a woman aged 18-35 years in good health and CMV-seropositive. Each CDR3 is given with its conserved first and last residue. The order of the fields is clone size, V gene, D gene, CDR3 length, J gene, CDR3 DNA, CDR3 protein. The D gene is left open where the match is weak. Clone size, where shown, is once, few, many, or a class for clones that have expanded.

clone size: once
V gene: TRBV15
D gene: TRBD1
CDR3 length: 16
J gene: TRBJ2-1
CDR3 DNA: TGTGCCACCAGCAGGGATCCGGGACAGGGGGGAAATGAGCAGTTCTTC
CDR3 protein: CATSRDPGQGGNEQFF

clone size: .
V gene: TRBV27
D gene: .
CDR3 length: 11
J gene: TRBJ1-2
CDR3 DNA: TGTGCCAGCGGCGAGGTGGGGCCATACACCTTC
CDR3 protein: CASGEVGPYTF

clone size: .
V gene: TRBV2
D gene: TRBD2
CDR3 length: 14
J gene: TRBJ2-7
CDR3 DNA: TGTGCCAGCAGTGAAATTAGCGGGAGGTACGAGCAGTACTTC
CDR3 protein: CASSEISGRYEQYF

clone size: .
V gene: TRBV30
D gene: .
CDR3 length: 17
J gene: TRBJ2-6
CDR3 DNA: TGTGCCTGGAGTGTAGGGGAAGGCTTCTCTGGGGCCAACGTCCTGACTTTC
CDR3 protein: CAWSVGEGFSGANVLTF

clone size: .
V gene: TRBV7-8
D gene: .
CDR3 length: 13
J gene: TRBJ1-1
CDR3 DNA: TGTGCCAGCAGCAACGTTGGCTCCACTGAAGCTTTCTTT
CDR3 protein: CASSNVGSTEAFF

clone size: .
V gene: TRBV7-3
D gene: TRBD1
CDR3 length: 15
J gene: TRBJ2-1
CDR3 DNA: TGTGCCAGCAGCCCGGGACAGGGGTTATATAATGAGCAGTTCTTC
CDR3 protein: CASSPGQGLYNEQFF

clone size: .
V gene: TRBV5-1
D gene: TRBD2
CDR3 length: 15
J gene: TRBJ2-1
CDR3 DNA: TGCGCCAGCAGCTCTAGCGGAAGCTCCTACAATGAGCAGTTCTTC
CDR3 protein: CASSSSGSSYNEQFF

clone size: once
V gene: TRBV11-3
D gene: .
CDR3 length: 15
J gene: TRBJ2-1
CDR3 DNA: TGTGCCAGCAGCCTAGGGAGGGGGGGGAACAATGAGCAGTTCTTC
CDR3 protein: CASSLGRGGNNEQFF

clone size: .
V gene: TRBV7-2
D gene: TRBD1
CDR3 length: 16
J gene: TRBJ2-1
CDR3 DNA: TGTGCCAGCAGCTCGGCCGGGACAGTCCCCTACAATGAGCAGTTCTTC
CDR3 protein: CASSSAGTVPYNEQFF

clone size: .
V gene: TRBV14
D gene: TRBD1
CDR3 length: 16
J gene: TRBJ1-2
CDR3 DNA: TGTGCCAGCAGCCCGTCCCGGGACAGGGCCCACTATGGCTACACCTTC
CDR3 protein: CASSPSRDRAHYGYTF

clone size: few
V gene: TRBV9
D gene: .
CDR3 length: 15
J gene: TRBJ2-3
CDR3 DNA: TGTGCCAGCAGCGTAGCGGGGGATGGCACAGATACGCAGTATTTT
CDR3 protein: CASSVAGDGTDTQYF

clone size: .
V gene: TRBV4-3
D gene: .
CDR3 length: 16
J gene: TRBJ1-2
CDR3 DNA: TGCGCCAGCAGCCAAGAGACCGCCGGGGGGCCGGGGGGCTACACCTTC
CDR3 protein: CASSQETAGGPGGYTF

clone size: .
V gene: TRBV7-9
D gene: .
CDR3 length: 13
J gene: TRBJ2-3
CDR3 DNA: TGTGCCAGCAGCCCTCAACCAGTAGATACGCAGTATTTT
CDR3 protein: CASSPQPVDTQYF

clone size: once
V gene: TRBV25-1
D gene: .
CDR3 length: 15
J gene: TRBJ2-7
CDR3 DNA: TGTGCCAGCAGTGGCCCCGGGACAACACCCTACGAGCAGTACTTC
CDR3 protein: CASSGPGTTPYEQYF

clone size: .
V gene: TRBV30
D gene: .
CDR3 length: 15
J gene: TRBJ1-4
CDR3 DNA: TGTGCCTGGAGGGCCCCTTGGGCCCCCCGCGAAAAACTGTTTTTT
CDR3 protein: CAWRAPWAPREKLFF

clone size: .
V gene: TRBV27
D gene: TRBD1
CDR3 length: 16
J gene: TRBJ1-3
CDR3 DNA: TGTGCCAGCAGTTTATCGACAGGGGGCTATGGAAACACCATATATTTT
CDR3 protein: CASSLSTGGYGNTIYF